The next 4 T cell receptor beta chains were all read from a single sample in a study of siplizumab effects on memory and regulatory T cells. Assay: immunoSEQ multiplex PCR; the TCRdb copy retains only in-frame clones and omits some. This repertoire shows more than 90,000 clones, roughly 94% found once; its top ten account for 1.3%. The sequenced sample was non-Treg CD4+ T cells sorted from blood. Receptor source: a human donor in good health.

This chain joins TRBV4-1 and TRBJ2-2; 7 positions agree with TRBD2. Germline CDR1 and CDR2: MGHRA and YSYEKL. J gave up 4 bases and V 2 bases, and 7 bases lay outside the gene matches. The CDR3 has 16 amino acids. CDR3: CASSQTSVVSTGELFF. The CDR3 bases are TGCGCCAGCAGCCAAACTAGCGTTGTGTCCACCGGGGAGCTGTTTTTT.

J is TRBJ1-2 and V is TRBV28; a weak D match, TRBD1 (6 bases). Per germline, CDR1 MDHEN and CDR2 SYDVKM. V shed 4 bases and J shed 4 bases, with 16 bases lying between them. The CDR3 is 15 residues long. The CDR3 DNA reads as TGTGCCAGCAGTTCTGGGGGGCTCTCTAGCTATGGCTACACCTTC. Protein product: CASSSGGLSSYGYTF.

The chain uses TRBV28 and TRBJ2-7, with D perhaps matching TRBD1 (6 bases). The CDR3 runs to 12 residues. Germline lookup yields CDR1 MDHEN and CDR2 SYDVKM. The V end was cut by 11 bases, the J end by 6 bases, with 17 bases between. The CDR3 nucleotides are TGTGCCGGGGGCGCAGGGGTGGGCGAGCAGTACTTC. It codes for CAGGAGVGEQYF.

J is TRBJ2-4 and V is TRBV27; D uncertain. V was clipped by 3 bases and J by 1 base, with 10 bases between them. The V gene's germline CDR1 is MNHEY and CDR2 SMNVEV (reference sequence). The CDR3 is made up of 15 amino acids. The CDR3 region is CASSFWSGAKNIQYF. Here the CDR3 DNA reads TGTGCCAGCAGTTTTTGGTCTGGGGCCAAAAACATTCAGTACTTC.